Following are 23 T cell receptor beta chains from one sample sequenced in a study of tumor-infiltrating T cells and Merkel cell polyomavirus. About the study: The study examined CD8+ T cells specific for the Merkel cell polyomavirus KLL epitope.

Every patient's tumor was robustly positive for Merkel cell polyomavirus Large T antigen on immunohistochemistry. Repertoires were generated with immunoSEQ multiplex PCR, while TCRdb's copy carries only in-frame clones and drops some. This sample has some 25,000 clones, with about 85% found just once. The sample taken for sequencing was lymph node tissue. The receptor set was obtained from a man aged 45-60 years with Merkel cell carcinoma.

This clone turned up a few times. V gene TRBV10-3 combines with J gene TRBJ2-2, with D unresolved. V was cut by 3 bases and J by 3 bases, with 14 bases left in between. CDR3 size: 16 residues. Germline V lookup: CDR1 ENHRY, CDR2 SYGVKD. The CDR3 spells CAISDPSPPDTGELFF. The DNA for the CDR3 is TGTGCCATCAGTGACCCATCCCCACCGGACACCGGGGAGCTGTTTTTT.

The chain uses TRBV4-2 and TRBJ2-1, with a tentative D call TRBD1 (6 bases). V was shortened by 4 bases and J by 0 bases, with 10 bases between the two germline ends. The CDR3 has 15 residues. Germline V lookup: CDR1 LGHNA, CDR2 YNFKEQ. The CDR3 sequence: CASSPRGNSYNEQFF. DNA of the CDR3: TGTGCCAGCAGCCCGAGGGGGAACTCCTACAATGAGCAGTTCTTC.

This chain uses TRBV7-3 with TRBJ2-2; 7 bases are shared with TRBD2. The ends lost 5 bases at V and 0 bases at J; junction bases unmatched: 12. Per the germline V gene, CDR1 is SGHTA and CDR2 is FQGTGA. The CDR3 totals 18 residues. The chain's CDR3 is CASSRGGVGRTNTGELFF. DNA of the CDR3: TGTGCCAGCAGCCGAGGAGGTGTCGGGAGGACGAACACCGGGGAGCTGTTTTTT.

The chain has TRBV5-4 and TRBJ2-3, with 7 bases that match TRBD1. Germline CDR1 and CDR2: SGHNT and YYREEE (reference sequence). Losses at the gene ends were 1 base for V and 7 bases for J; bases not matched to a gene: 3. The CDR3 is 13 amino acids. The CDR3 DNA reads TGTGCCAGCAGCTTGCAGGGGGAAAATACGCAGTATTTT. This gives the protein CASSLQGENTQYF.

The genes are TRBV5-1 and TRBJ2-1, with a tentative D call TRBD1 (5 bases). Trimming took off 2 bases at V and 5 bases at J, with 20 bases between the two ends. CDR3 size: 17 residues. Germline V gives CDR1 SGHRS, CDR2 YFSETQ. The CDR3, as DNA: TGCGCCAGCAGCTTAGGCCCGTGGGCAGGGTCAGACAATGAGCAGTTCTTC. Translated: CASSLGPWAGSDNEQFF.

The gene calls are TRBV11-2 and TRBJ2-2, with 10 nucleotides matching TRBD1. Trimming took 5 bases from V and 4 from J; bases not matched to a gene: 4. The CDR3 is 15 amino acids. The germline gives CDR1 SGHAT, CDR2 FQNNGV. DNA of the CDR3: TGTGCCAGCAGCCCGGGACAGGGGACCACCGGGGAGCTGTTTTTT. Protein sequence: CASSPGQGTTGELFF.

The rearrangement joins TRBV10-3 to TRBJ2-3; 10 bases map to TRBD1. V dropped 2 bases and J dropped 3; count of bases not matched to a gene: 2. CDR1 and CDR2 (germline): ENHRY, SYGVKD. The CDR3 is made up of 15 amino acids. CDR3 DNA sequence: TGTGCCATCAGTGAGCCGGGACAGGGGACAGATACGCAGTATTTT. Residues: CAISEPGQGTDTQYF.

The rearrangement uses TRBV29-1 and TRBJ2-1, with unresolved D. Germline lookup yields CDR1 SQVTM and CDR2 ANQGSEA. The germline V and J ends were trimmed by 6 bases and 5 bases, with 17 bases remaining between them. This CDR3 is 14 amino acids long. The CDR3 sequence is CSVEIKESNNEQFF. In DNA form, the CDR3 reads TGCAGCGTGGAGATTAAAGAGTCCAACAATGAGCAGTTCTTC.

The chain combines TRBV5-1 with TRBJ2-3; 8 bases map to TRBD1. The CDR3 is 16 amino acids. Germline assignment: CDR1 SGHRS and CDR2 YFSETQ. Unmatched junction bases numbered 10, after V lost 4 bases and J lost 3 bases. The CDR3 reads CASSTATGGGTDTQYF. The CDR3 region has the DNA TGCGCCAGCAGCACAGCAACAGGGGGAGGAACAGATACGCAGTATTTT. Looking up the rest from reference TRBV5-1 and TRBJ2-3 gives the full variable domain: KAGVTQTPRYLIKTRGQQVTLSCSPISGHRSVSWYQQTPGQGLQFLFEYFSETQRNKGNFPGRFSGRQFSNSRSEMNVSTLELGDSALYLCASSTATGGGTDTQYFGPGTRLTVL.

V usage is TRBV5-1 and J usage is TRBJ1-2; D is undetermined. The germline CDR1 and CDR2 sequences are SGHRS and YFSETQ. V lost 4 bases to trimming and J lost 4 bases, with 11 bases between them. The CDR3 totals 13 residues. CDR3 sequence reads: CASSVQATYGYTF. In DNA form, the CDR3 reads TGCGCCAGCAGCGTCCAGGCGACCTATGGCTACACCTTC.

The chain couples TRBV5-1 to TRBJ2-5, with D unclear. Trimming shortened V by 3 bases and J by 2 bases, and 8 bases separated the two germline ends. The CDR3 runs to 13 residues. Germline-derived CDR1 and CDR2 are SGHRS and YFSETQ. The CDR3 nucleotides are TGCGCCAGCAGCTCGATTAGACAAGAGACCCAGTACTTC. Translated, it gives CASSSIRQETQYF. Full variable domain (outside the CDR3, taken from reference TRBV5-1 and TRBJ2-5): KAGVTQTPRYLIKTRGQQVTLSCSPISGHRSVSWYQQTPGQGLQFLFEYFSETQRNKGNFPGRFSGRQFSNSRSEMNVSTLELGDSALYLCASSSIRQETQYFGPGTRLLVL.

The chain carries TRBV7-7 and TRBJ1-2; no clear D. Per germline, CDR1 SSHAT and CDR2 FNYEAQ (reference sequence). The CDR3 contains 12 residues. Here the CDR3 reads CAGRNSVCGYTF. CDR3 DNA: TGTGCTGGGAGAAATTCTGTATGTGGCTACACCTTC. The complete variable domain, with remaining parts taken from reference TRBV7-7 and TRBJ1-2, reads GAGVSQSPRYKVTKRGQDVTLRCDPISSHATLYWYQQALGQGPEFLTYFNYEAQPDKSGLPSDRFSAERPEGSISTLTIQRTEQRDSAMYRCAGRNSVCGYTFGSGTRLTVV.

The chain recombines TRBV29-1 with TRBJ2-5; D is uncertain. Trimming removed 4 bases at V and 5 bases at J, with 5 bases between. Germline-derived CDR1 and CDR2 are SQVTM and ANQGSEA. CDR3 length equals 10 residues. CDR3 nucleotides: TGCAGCGTTGGCGTTGAGACCCAGTACTTC. Protein product: CSVGVETQYF.

This clone was detected only once. The chain joins TRBV5-4 to TRBJ1-5; no firm D call. This CDR3 has 14 amino acids. The germline CDR1 and CDR2 sequences are SGHNT and YYREEE (reference sequence). V shed 0 bases and J shed 5 bases, with 9 bases lying between them. The CDR3 coding sequence is TGTGCCAGCAGCTTGGGAGGGTTGCATCAGCCCCAGCATTTT. It encodes CASSLGGLHQPQHF. Full variable domain (outside the CDR3, taken from reference TRBV5-4 and TRBJ1-5): ETGVTQSPTHLIKTRGQQVTLRCSSQSGHNTVSWYQQALGQGPQFIFQYYREEENGRGNFPPRFSGLQFPNYSSELNVNALELDDSALYLCASSLGGLHQPQHFGDGTRLSIL.

This chain connects TRBV10-3 to TRBJ1-1, with D maybe TRBD1 (5 bases). Germline CDR1 reads ENHRY; CDR2 reads SYGVKD. V gave up 3 bases and J gave up 5 bases, with 16 bases separating them. CDR3 length: 15 residues. CDR3 region: CAISDQLGGRTEAFF. CDR3 nucleotides: TGTGCCATCAGTGACCAGCTCGGGGGGAGGACTGAAGCTTTCTTT.

The chain uses TRBV7-8 and TRBJ2-1; D might be TRBD1 (5 bases). This CDR3 has 17 residues. The V and J ends lost 10 bases and 13 bases respectively, with 35 bases between them. Germline V lookup: CDR1 SGHVS, CDR2 FQNEAQ. CDR3 region: CATAKGNKGIGFSNQFF. The CDR3 nucleotides are TGTGCCACCGCGAAGGGGAACAAAGGGATAGGCTTTTCGAATCAGTTCTTC.

This clone was seen just once. The CDR3 DNA reads as TGCGCCAGCAGCGGAATAGCGGGAGGGGTTTACAATGAGCAGTTCTTC. This encodes CASSGIAGGVYNEQFF. The chain carries TRBV5-1 and TRBJ2-1; 11 bases match TRBD2. The CDR3 covers 16 residues. CDR1 is SGHRS, CDR2 YFSETQ, per germline. V lost 4 bases to trimming and J lost 4 bases; unmatched junction nucleotides: 7.

The rearrangement joins TRBV6-1 to TRBJ2-3; D might be TRBD2 (5 bases). Per the germline V gene, CDR1 is MNHNS and CDR2 is SASEGT. V lost 6 bases to trimming and J lost 0 bases, with 10 bases between them. The CDR3 is made up of 14 amino acids. CDR3 nucleotides: TGTGCCAGCAGAACCGAGCGGAGCACAGATACGCAGTATTTT. This sequence encodes CASRTERSTDTQYF.

The J gene is TRBJ2-7, the V gene TRBV4-2; weak D call: TRBD1 (7 bases). The CDR3 has 14 residues. Germline V CDR1 and CDR2: LGHNA, YNFKEQ. Trimming stripped 4 bases from V and 7 bases from J, with 17 bases between. The CDR3 loop reads CASSLERGTEEQYF. The CDR3 nucleotides read TGTGCCAGCAGCCTGGAACGCGGGACAGAAGAGCAGTACTTC.

The V and J genes are TRBV29-1 and TRBJ2-3; 7 bases align to TRBD2. V was pared by 6 bases and J by 0 bases, with 12 bases of the junction left unmatched. The germline gives CDR1 SQVTM, CDR2 ANQGSEA. The CDR3 spans 16 residues. The CDR3 nucleotides read TGCAGCGTCGGAGGGACTATTCGAAGAAGCACAGATACGCAGTATTTT. Its translation: CSVGGTIRRSTDTQYF.

The J gene is TRBJ2-5, the V gene TRBV6-6; 9 nucleotides line up with TRBD2. Germline V gene sequence: CDR1 MNHNY, CDR2 SVGAGI (reference sequence). The CDR3 length is 15 residues. The trim removed 6 bases at V and 0 bases at J, leaving 5 bases unmatched. The CDR3 is CASSEEREDQETQYF. CDR3 bases: TGTGCCAGCAGCGAGGAGCGGGAGGACCAAGAGACCCAGTACTTC.

This chain links TRBV9 with TRBJ1-1; D might be TRBD1 (6 bases). V was pared by 4 bases and J by 5 bases, with 12 bases between. Germline values: CDR1 SGDLS, CDR2 YYNGEE. The CDR3 is made up of 13 amino acids. CDR3 DNA: TGTGCCAGCAGCCGTAAAGGGGGAACTGAAGCTTTCTTT. Encoded protein: CASSRKGGTEAFF.

The rearrangement uses TRBV5-1 and TRBJ2-7; 7 bases are shared with TRBD2. CDR1 is SGHRS and CDR2 is YFSETQ in the germline V gene. The V segment lost 1 base and the J segment 6 bases; nucleotides outside the gene matches: 10. The CDR3 extends over 15 amino acids. In DNA form, the CDR3 reads TGCGCCAGCAGCTTGTTCCCCGGCGGCGGGAGCGAGCAGTACTTC. Translated, it gives CASSLFPGGGSEQYF. The complete variable domain, with remaining parts taken from reference TRBV5-1 and TRBJ2-7, reads KAGVTQTPRYLIKTRGQQVTLSCSPISGHRSVSWYQQTPGQGLQFLFEYFSETQRNKGNFPGRFSGRQFSNSRSEMNVSTLELGDSALYLCASSLFPGGGSEQYFGPGTRLTVT.